Following are 21 T cell receptor beta chains from one sample sequenced in a study of blood T cell repertoires in COVID-19. Sequencing used immunoSEQ multiplex PCR; TCRdb keeps in-frame clones, though not all of them. The data contain under 250,000 clones, about 78% of them seen just once; the ten biggest clones take up 7.2%. The sequencing input was peripheral blood. Receptors were obtained from an older woman with acute or convalescent COVID-19.

The chain combines TRBV10-3 with TRBJ2-5; D perhaps matches TRBD2 (5 bases). The CDR3 runs 12 residues. Looked up from germline, CDR1 is ENHRY and CDR2 is SYGVKD. V lost 6 bases, J lost 4 bases, and 9 bases lay in between. The CDR3 bases are TGTGCCATCAGGAGGGAAGGAGAGACCCAGTACTTC. It is translated as CAIRREGETQYF.

This sequence joins TRBV6-5 and TRBJ1-2; D possibly corresponds to TRBD1 (6 bases). V was pared by 6 bases and J by 4 bases, with 18 bases between. Germline V gene sequence: CDR1 MNHEY, CDR2 SVGAGI. CDR3 size: 15 residues. DNA of the CDR3: TGTGCCAGCAGGGCAGGGGAGTCGAGATCCTATGGCTACACCTTC. It specifies CASRAGESRSYGYTF.

This clone was recorded many times. This sequence joins TRBV2 and TRBJ1-1, with TRBD1 as a possible D gene (5 bases). Trimming cost V 4 bases and J 4 bases, with 10 bases left between them. Germline CDR1 reads SNHLY; CDR2 reads FYNNEI. This CDR3 region has 13 residues. CDR3 in amino acids: CASSAGEGTEAFF. The CDR3 nucleotides are TGTGCCAGCAGTGCGGGGGAGGGCACTGAAGCTTTCTTT.

The V gene is TRBV20-1, the J gene TRBJ1-2; maybe TRBD1 (5 bases). The V end lost 3 bases, the J end lost 5 bases, and 13 bases lay between the germline ends. The length of the CDR3 is 13 residues. Germline CDR1 and CDR2: DFQATT and SNEGSKA (reference sequence). CDR3 sequence: CSASWQGDYGYTF. CDR3 in DNA: TGCAGTGCTAGTTGGCAGGGTGATTATGGCTACACCTTC.

The V call is TRBV10-3, the J call TRBJ2-7, with 8 bases fitting TRBD1. V lost 3 bases, J lost 0 bases, and 4 bases stayed unmatched. The CDR3 totals 15 residues. CDR1 ENHRY and CDR2 SYGVKD come from the germline V gene. The CDR3 DNA is TGTGCCATCAGTGAAGGGGACAGGAGCTCCTACGAGCAGTACTTC. Amino acids: CAISEGDRSSYEQYF.

The chain joins TRBV6-2 or TRBV6-3 to TRBJ2-5; 16 bases match TRBD2. CDR1 and CDR2 from the germline V gene are MNHEY and SVGEGT. This CDR3 contains 18 residues. V dropped 1 base and J dropped 5; count of bases not matched to a gene: 7. The CDR3 DNA is TGTGCCAGCAGTTACTTCGGGACTAGCGGGGGGGCCTTTGAGACCCAGTACTTC. This encodes CASSYFGTSGGAFETQYF.

The chain uses TRBV12-3 or TRBV12-4 and TRBJ1-1; the D gene is possibly TRBD1 (6 bases). The CDR3 sequence is 13 residues long. V lost 2 bases and J 11 bases, leaving 15 bases between the germline ends. CDR3 sequence reads: CASSLSWGQGAFF. CDR3 coding DNA: TGTGCCAGCAGTTTATCGTGGGGGCAAGGGGCTTTCTTT.

This clone was observed a few times. This chain joins TRBV2 and TRBJ2-3, with 12 bases fitting TRBD2. Trimming removed 6 bases from V and 10 bases from J; junction bases left unmatched: 11. Germline V CDR1 and CDR2: SNHLY, FYNNEI. The CDR3 has 15 amino acids. CDR3 loop: CASRETSGGLSPQYF. CDR3 bases: TGTGCCAGCAGAGAGACTAGCGGGGGATTAAGTCCGCAGTATTTT. Complete variable domain (other parts from reference TRBV2 and TRBJ2-3): EPEVTQTPSHQVTQMGQEVILRCVPISNHLYFYWYRQILGQKVEFLVSFYNNEISEKSEIFDDQFSVERPDGSNFTLKIRSTKLEDSAMYFCASRETSGGLSPQYFGPGTRLTVL.

This sequence joins TRBV24-1 and TRBJ2-2, with 14 bases lining up with TRBD2. CDR1 is KGHDR, CDR2 SFDVKD, per germline. The CDR3 consists of 18 residues. The V segment lost 5 bases and the J segment 1 base; nucleotides outside the gene matches: 5. The CDR3: CATSGRTSGGRNTGELFF. Written as DNA, the CDR3 is TGTGCCACCAGTGGCCGGACTAGCGGGGGGCGGAACACCGGGGAGCTGTTTTTT.

The gene calls are TRBV7-2 and TRBJ2-2; the D gene is possibly TRBD1 (5 bases). The germline V gene encodes CDR1 SGHTA and CDR2 FQGNSA. CDR3 length: 14 residues. V lost 11 bases to trimming and J lost 0 bases, with 13 bases between them. CDR3 bases: TGTGCCCAGGGTAGTGGGACGAACACCGGGGAGCTGTTTTTT. It yields the protein CAQGSGTNTGELFF.

The chain has TRBV4-1 and TRBJ2-7; possible D gene TRBD2, 7 bases. The V and J ends lost 2 bases and 7 bases respectively, with 18 bases between them. CDR3 length: 15 amino acids. Germline CDR1 reads MGHRA; CDR2 reads YSYEKL. The CDR3 protein is CASSQTSGGQWEQYF. For the CDR3, the DNA is TGCGCCAGCAGCCAAACCTCGGGGGGCCAATGGGAGCAGTACTTC.

The J gene is TRBJ1-2, the V gene TRBV2; D is possibly TRBD1 (6 bases). This CDR3 spans 15 amino acids. V was trimmed by 5 bases and J by 2 bases, leaving 15 bases between them. The germline V gene encodes CDR1 SNHLY and CDR2 FYNNEI. CDR3 amino acids: CASSLTGQTNYGYTF. The CDR3 coding sequence is TGTGCCAGCAGTCTGACTGGACAGACCAACTATGGCTACACCTTC. The entire variable domain, with the rest obtained from reference TRBV2 and TRBJ1-2, is as follows: EPEVTQTPSHQVTQMGQEVILRCVPISNHLYFYWYRQILGQKVEFLVSFYNNEISEKSEIFDDQFSVERPDGSNFTLKIRSTKLEDSAMYFCASSLTGQTNYGYTFGSGTRLTVV.

J is TRBJ2-7 and V is TRBV12-3 or TRBV12-4, with 7 positions matching TRBD1. Trimming removed 5 bases from V and 12 bases from J; junction bases left unmatched: 10. The CDR3 has 12 amino acids. CDR3 nucleotides: TGTGCCAGCAGTCCCACAGGGGAACCCTGGTACTTC. Protein product: CASSPTGEPWYF.

The chain employs TRBV2 and TRBJ1-1; D may be TRBD1 (6 bases). CDR1 is SNHLY, CDR2 FYNNEI, per germline. V was pared by 8 bases and J by 5 bases, with 18 bases between. The CDR3 covers 14 residues. The CDR3 protein is CASSTNREGTEAFF. The CDR3 nucleotides read TGTGCCAGCTCTACTAACAGGGAGGGGACTGAAGCTTTCTTT.

To note about this clone: Other DNA sequences in the same sample also yield this CDR3. The chain joins TRBV11-3 to TRBJ1-1, with D perhaps TRBD1 (5 bases). The CDR3 covers 13 residues. Germline CDR1 is SGHNT and CDR2 is YENEEA. Trimming removed 3 bases from V and 1 base from J, with 6 bases in between. This CDR3 is CASSFDRNTEAFF. CDR3 nucleotide sequence: TGTGCCAGCAGCTTCGACAGGAACACTGAAGCTTTCTTT.

The chain couples TRBV10-1 to TRBJ2-5, with 15 bases lining up with TRBD2. Germline V gene sequence: CDR1 WNHNN, CDR2 SYGVQD (reference sequence). Trimming at V came to 4 bases and at J to 2 bases, leaving 2 bases not matched to a gene. The CDR3 length is 16 residues. CDR3 protein: CASSAGLAGGQETQYF. CDR3 coding DNA: TGCGCCAGCAGTGCGGGACTAGCGGGGGGACAAGAGACCCAGTACTTC.

The rearrangement joins TRBV3-1 (or the pseudogene TRBV3-2) to TRBJ2-3; 8 nucleotides agree with TRBD2. Germline assignment: CDR1 LGHDT and CDR2 YNNKEL (reference sequence). The CDR3 runs 19 residues. V lost 1 base and J lost 0; bases outside the gene matches: 12. The DNA for the CDR3 is TGTGCCAGCAGCCAAGGCCGGCTAGCGGGTCCCCTTAGCACAGATACGCAGTATTTT. It encodes CASSQGRLAGPLSTDTQYF.

The CDR3 DNA reads as TGCGCCAGCAGCTTTCCGGTCGTACAGGGGGTCCCGAACACCGGGGAGCTGTTTTTT. Its translation is CASSFPVVQGVPNTGELFF. The V and J genes are TRBV5-1 and TRBJ2-2; 8 bases fit TRBD1. Germline V lookup: CDR1 SGHRS, CDR2 YFSETQ. CDR3 length equals 19 residues. Trimming cost V 2 bases and J 0 bases; bases outside gene matches: 12.

CDR3 sequence: CASILRENSNQPQHF. CDR3 nucleotides: TGTGCCAGTATACTCCGGGAGAATAGCAATCAGCCCCAGCATTTT. The chain employs TRBV6-5 and TRBJ1-5, with D uncertain. There are 15 residues in the CDR3. Germline CDR1 reads MNHEY; CDR2 reads SVGAGI. Trimming removed 9 bases from V and 0 bases from J, with 15 bases in between.

This chain connects TRBV4-1 to TRBJ2-5; 7 nucleotides agree with TRBD2. CDR1 is MGHRA and CDR2 is YSYEKL in the germline V gene. This CDR3 spans 15 amino acids. The ends lost 1 base at V and 5 bases at J; junction bases unmatched: 7. This chain's CDR3 is CASSQGDGGVETQYF. The CDR3 DNA reads as TGCGCCAGCAGCCAAGGGGATGGGGGGGTGGAGACCCAGTACTTC.

DNA for the CDR3: TGTGCCAGCAGGGGGGAGGCTCTCAACCAAGAGACCCAGTACTTC. It translates to CASRGEALNQETQYF. The rearrangement uses TRBV2 and TRBJ2-5; a weak D match, TRBD2 (6 bases). Germline values: CDR1 SNHLY, CDR2 FYNNEI. The CDR3 totals 15 residues. The germline V and J ends were trimmed by 6 bases and 0 bases, with 14 bases remaining between them. Full variable domain (remainder filled in from reference TRBV2 and TRBJ2-5): EPEVTQTPSHQVTQMGQEVILRCVPISNHLYFYWYRQILGQKVEFLVSFYNNEISEKSEIFDDQFSVERPDGSNFTLKIRSTKLEDSAMYFCASRGEALNQETQYFGPGTRLLVL.